The following is a TCR beta chain sequence with its context. Its antigen remains unidentified. It has no much larger one-base neighbor in the sample; base qualities were not kept. This sample is drawn from a study of identical twins (dated by TCRdb to the mid-2010s). A note on the overall study: TCR alpha and beta repertoires from monozygotic twins, unrelated adults of various ages and cord blood were deep-sequenced to test whether fetal clonotypes persist. To rule out contamination, replicate twin experiments were performed at different times with different library preparation protocols. Paper-wide results and their limitations: Compared with coincidental sharing between unrelated individuals, an excess of low generation-probability sequences was observed among out-of-frame TCR alpha sequences shared between twins. Invariant T cells such as MAIT and iNKT could partly confound zero-insertion analyses, although diverse VJ usage argued against such confounding for most clonotypes. Abundant cord blood beta clonotypes had fewer insertions, young adult naive repertoires showed a similar but weaker trend, and memory repertoires showed no such trend. Recombination models systematically underestimated out-of-frame TCR alpha sharing in monozygotic twins but agreed with sharing between unrelated individuals. Conclusions relied on cross-sectional statistical analysis, since the same donors could not be followed over many years. A weaker excess of twin sharing was found in beta out-of-frame sequences because the signal-to-noise ratio was lowered by fewer shared sequences.

V is cut back by 0 bases and J by 8 bases, with 10 bases in the junction unmatched. Taken from cysteine to phenylalanine, the CDR3 has 15 residues. The entry retains the CDR3 DNA only, 45 bases that are in frame from base 1. Reading the germline V gene (reference sequence) gives CDR1 DFQATT and CDR2 SNEGSKA. All donors were healthy Caucasians. The twin cohort comprised three pairs of female monozygotic twins, all aged roughly 18 to 30 years. Positive isolation kits from Invitrogen were used to isolate the CD4+ and CD8+ T cell populations. Libraries were prepared through 5' RACE. The reads were generated on an Illumina HiSeq 2000. Template switching added a universal primer binding site, and the final cDNA carried a unique molecular identifier that allowed TCR cDNA molecules to be counted accurately. Specific primers in the conserved constant-segment region were used to synthesize first-strand cDNA for TCR alpha and beta chains. Each cDNA library was double barcoded, with a SMART-Mk sample barcode plus Illumina barcodes, to control for contamination. TruSeq adapter sequences, together with Illumina sample barcodes, were added in two successive PCR steps. Sequencing of the TCR alpha and beta cDNA libraries was done on the Illumina HiSeq platform using custom primers. The study's own analysis went as follows. MiGEC processed the raw reads to extract unique molecular identifiers, while MiXCR was used to determine the CDR3 positions. Recombination models were inferred per individual with the repgenHMM and IGoR tools using an EM algorithm. Shared clonotype analysis was performed with the tcR package in R, normalizing sharing by the product of cloneset sizes. To study raw recombination without the effects of thymic and clonal selection, out-of-frame nonproductive sequences were analyzed. TCRdb reworked the public reads: Q25 trimming with fastp, MiXCR clone assembly, productive beta chains retained. One record per CDR3 amino acid sequence lists the most common genes and DNA. The V and J calls come from TCRdb's annotation, not from the publication. The sample records around 490,000 distinct CDR3 sequences, around 15% of which are singletons. The ten largest clones capture around 0.48% of the sample.

The sample was also reused in another study, on yellow fever vaccine responses in identical twins. Taken from the second paper: According to the authors, in identical twins the way T cells responded to vaccination appeared partly convergent and partly personalized. The study precisely tracked vaccine-responding T cell clones in identical twins.

This clonotype was obtained from a woman under 30 in good health. The receptor chain draws on TRBV20-1 and TRBJ2-4; 7 bases in the junction line up with TRBD1. The sample comprised CD4+ T cells sorted from blood. The CDR3 reads CSARDSTGVSDIQYF. DNA sequence: TGCAGTGCTAGAGATTCCACAGGGGTATCGGACATTCAGTACTTC.